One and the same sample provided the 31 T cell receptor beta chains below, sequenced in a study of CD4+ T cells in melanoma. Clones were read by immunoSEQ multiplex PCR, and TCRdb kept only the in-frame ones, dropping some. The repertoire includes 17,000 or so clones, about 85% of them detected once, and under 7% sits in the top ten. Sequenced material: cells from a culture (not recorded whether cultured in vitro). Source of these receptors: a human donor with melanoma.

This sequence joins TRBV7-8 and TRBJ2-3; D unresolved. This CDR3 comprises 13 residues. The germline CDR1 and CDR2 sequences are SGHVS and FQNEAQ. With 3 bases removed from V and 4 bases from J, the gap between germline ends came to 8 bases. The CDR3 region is CASSFSGPDTQYF. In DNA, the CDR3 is TGTGCCAGCAGCTTCTCTGGGCCAGATACGCAGTATTTT.

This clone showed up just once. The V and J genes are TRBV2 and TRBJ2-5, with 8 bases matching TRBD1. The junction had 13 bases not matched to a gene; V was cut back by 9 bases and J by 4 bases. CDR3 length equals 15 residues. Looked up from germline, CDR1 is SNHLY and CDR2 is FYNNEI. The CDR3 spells CASTIRGRGGETQYF. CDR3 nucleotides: TGTGCCAGTACAATCAGGGGGCGAGGAGGAGAGACCCAGTACTTC. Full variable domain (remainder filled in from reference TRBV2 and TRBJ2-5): EPEVTQTPSHQVTQMGQEVILRCVPISNHLYFYWYRQILGQKVEFLVSFYNNEISEKSEIFDDQFSVERPDGSNFTLKIRSTKLEDSAMYFCASTIRGRGGETQYFGPGTRLLVL.

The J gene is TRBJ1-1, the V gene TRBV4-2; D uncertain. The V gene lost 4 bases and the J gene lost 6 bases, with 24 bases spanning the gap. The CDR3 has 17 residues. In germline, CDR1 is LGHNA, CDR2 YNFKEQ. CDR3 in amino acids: CASSPGLPGWVRAEAFF. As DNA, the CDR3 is TGTGCCAGCAGCCCTGGACTGCCGGGCTGGGTTAGGGCTGAAGCTTTCTTT.

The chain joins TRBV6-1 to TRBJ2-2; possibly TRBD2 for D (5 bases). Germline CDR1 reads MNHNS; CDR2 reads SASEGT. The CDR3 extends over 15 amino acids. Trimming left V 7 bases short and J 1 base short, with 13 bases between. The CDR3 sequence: CASKVNAGNTGELFF. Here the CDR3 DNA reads TGTGCCAGCAAAGTTAACGCGGGGAACACCGGGGAGCTGTTTTTT.

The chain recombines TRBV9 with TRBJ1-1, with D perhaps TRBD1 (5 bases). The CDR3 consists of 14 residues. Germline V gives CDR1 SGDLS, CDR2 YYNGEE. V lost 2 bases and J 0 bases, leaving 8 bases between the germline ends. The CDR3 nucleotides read TGTGCCAGCAGCGTCGACAGTATGAACACTGAAGCTTTCTTT. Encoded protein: CASSVDSMNTEAFF.

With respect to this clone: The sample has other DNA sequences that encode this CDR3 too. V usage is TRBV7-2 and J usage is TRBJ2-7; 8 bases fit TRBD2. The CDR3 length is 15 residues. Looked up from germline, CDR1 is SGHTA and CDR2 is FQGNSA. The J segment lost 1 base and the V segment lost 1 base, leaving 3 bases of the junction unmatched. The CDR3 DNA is TGTGCCAGCAGCTTAGTCCCGGGAGGGTCCTACGAGCAGTACTTC. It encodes CASSLVPGGSYEQYF.

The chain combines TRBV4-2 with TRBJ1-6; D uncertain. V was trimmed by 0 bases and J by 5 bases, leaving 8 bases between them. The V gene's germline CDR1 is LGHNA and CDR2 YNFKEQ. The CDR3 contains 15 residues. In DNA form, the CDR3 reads TGTGCCAGCAGCCAAGATTCGCGGAATAATTCACCCCTCCACTTT. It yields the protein CASSQDSRNNSPLHF.

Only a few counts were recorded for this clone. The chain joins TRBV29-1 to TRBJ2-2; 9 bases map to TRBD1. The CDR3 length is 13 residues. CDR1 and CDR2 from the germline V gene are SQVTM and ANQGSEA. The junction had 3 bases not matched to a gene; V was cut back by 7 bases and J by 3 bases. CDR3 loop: CSAGQGYTGELFF. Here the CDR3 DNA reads TGCAGCGCTGGACAGGGGTACACCGGGGAGCTGTTTTTT.

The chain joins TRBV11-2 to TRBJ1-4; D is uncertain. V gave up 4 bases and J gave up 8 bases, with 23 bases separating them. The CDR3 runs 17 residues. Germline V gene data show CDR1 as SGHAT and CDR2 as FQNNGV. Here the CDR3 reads CASSSLPWMSTGEKLFF. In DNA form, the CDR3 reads TGTGCCAGCAGCTCTTTACCCTGGATGTCTACGGGAGAAAAACTGTTTTTT. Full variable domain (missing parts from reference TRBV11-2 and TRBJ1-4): EAGVAQSPRYKIIEKRQSVAFWCNPISGHATLYWYQQILGQGPKLLIQFQNNGVVDDSQLPKDRFSAERLKGVDSTLKIQPAKLEDSAVYLCASSSLPWMSTGEKLFFGSGTQLSVL.

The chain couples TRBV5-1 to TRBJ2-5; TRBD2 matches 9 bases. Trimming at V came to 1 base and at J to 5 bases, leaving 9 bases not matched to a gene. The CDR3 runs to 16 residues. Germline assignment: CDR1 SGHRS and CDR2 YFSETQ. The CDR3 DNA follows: TGCGCCAGCAGCTTGACCGGCGGGGGGGGCGCGGAGACCCAGTACTTC. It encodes CASSLTGGGGAETQYF.

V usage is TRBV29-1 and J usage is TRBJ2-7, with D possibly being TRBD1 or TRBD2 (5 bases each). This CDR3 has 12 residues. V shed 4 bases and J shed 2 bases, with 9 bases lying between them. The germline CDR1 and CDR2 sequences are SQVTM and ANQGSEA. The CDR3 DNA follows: TGCAGCGTTGGTTGGGACCCCTACGAGCAGTACTTC. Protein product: CSVGWDPYEQYF.

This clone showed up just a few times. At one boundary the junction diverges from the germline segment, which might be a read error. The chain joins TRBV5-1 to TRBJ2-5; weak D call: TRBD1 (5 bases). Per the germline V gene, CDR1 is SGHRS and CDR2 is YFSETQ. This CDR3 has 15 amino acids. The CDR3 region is CASSLEGASQGTQYF. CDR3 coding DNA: TGCGCCAGCAGCTTGGAAGGGGCGAGTCAAGGGACCCAGTACTTC.

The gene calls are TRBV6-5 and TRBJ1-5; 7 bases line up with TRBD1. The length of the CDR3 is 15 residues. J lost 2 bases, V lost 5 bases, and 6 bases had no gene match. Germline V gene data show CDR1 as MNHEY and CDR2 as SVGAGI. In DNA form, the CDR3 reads TGTGCCAGCAGTCGACAGGGAAACGGCAATCAGCCCCAGCATTTT. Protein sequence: CASSRQGNGNQPQHF.

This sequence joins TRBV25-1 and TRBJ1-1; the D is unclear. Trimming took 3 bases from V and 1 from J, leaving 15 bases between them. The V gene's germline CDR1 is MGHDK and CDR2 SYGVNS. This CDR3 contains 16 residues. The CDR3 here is CASSEVGFGENTEAFF. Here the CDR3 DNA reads TGTGCCAGCAGTGAGGTAGGATTTGGGGAGAACACTGAAGCTTTCTTT.

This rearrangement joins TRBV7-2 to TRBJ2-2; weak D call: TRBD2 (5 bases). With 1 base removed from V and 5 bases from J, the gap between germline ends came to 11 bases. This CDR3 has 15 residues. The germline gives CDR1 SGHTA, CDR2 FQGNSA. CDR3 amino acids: CASSLDGLGTGELFF. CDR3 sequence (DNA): TGTGCCAGCAGCTTAGATGGACTGGGTACCGGGGAGCTGTTTTTT. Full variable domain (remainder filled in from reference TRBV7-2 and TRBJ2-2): GAGVSQSPSNKVTEKGKDVELRCDPISGHTALYWYRQSLGQGLEFLIYFQGNSAPDKSGLPSDRFSAERTGGSVSTLTIQRTQQEDSAVYLCASSLDGLGTGELFFGEGSRLTVL.

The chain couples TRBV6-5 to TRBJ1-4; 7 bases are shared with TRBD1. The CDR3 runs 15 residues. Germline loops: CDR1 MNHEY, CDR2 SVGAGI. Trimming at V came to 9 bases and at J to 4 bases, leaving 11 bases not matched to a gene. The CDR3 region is CASLTRGQLNEKLFF. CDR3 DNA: TGTGCCAGTTTGACCAGGGGACAGCTTAATGAAAAACTGTTTTTT.

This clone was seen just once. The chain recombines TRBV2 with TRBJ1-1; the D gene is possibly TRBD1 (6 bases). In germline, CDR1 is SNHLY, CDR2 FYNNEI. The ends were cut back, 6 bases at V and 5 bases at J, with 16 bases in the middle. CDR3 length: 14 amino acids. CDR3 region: CASRLWGARTEAFF. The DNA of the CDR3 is TGTGCCAGCAGGCTCTGGGGGGCGCGGACTGAAGCTTTCTTT.

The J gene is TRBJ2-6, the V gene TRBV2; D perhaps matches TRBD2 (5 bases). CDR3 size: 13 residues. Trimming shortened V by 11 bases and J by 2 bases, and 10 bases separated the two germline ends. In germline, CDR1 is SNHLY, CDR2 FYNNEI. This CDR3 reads CASRETGANVLTF. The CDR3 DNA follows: TGTGCCTCCCGGGAAACTGGGGCCAACGTCCTGACTTTC.

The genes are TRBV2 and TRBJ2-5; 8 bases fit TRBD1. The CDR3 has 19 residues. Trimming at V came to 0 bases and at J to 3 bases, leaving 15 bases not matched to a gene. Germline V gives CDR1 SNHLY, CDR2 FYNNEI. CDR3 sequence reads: CASSEALQGQGRLEETQYF. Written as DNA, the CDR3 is TGTGCCAGCAGTGAAGCGCTCCAAGGACAGGGCCGCTTAGAAGAGACCCAGTACTTC.

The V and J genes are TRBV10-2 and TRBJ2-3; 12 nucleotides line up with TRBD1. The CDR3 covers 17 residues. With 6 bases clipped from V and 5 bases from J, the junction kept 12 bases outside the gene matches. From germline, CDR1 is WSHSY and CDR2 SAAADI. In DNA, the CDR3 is TGCGCCAGCAGACTTACTGGGACAGGGGGCGCGGGAGATACGCAGTATTTT. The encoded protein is CASRLTGTGGAGDTQYF.

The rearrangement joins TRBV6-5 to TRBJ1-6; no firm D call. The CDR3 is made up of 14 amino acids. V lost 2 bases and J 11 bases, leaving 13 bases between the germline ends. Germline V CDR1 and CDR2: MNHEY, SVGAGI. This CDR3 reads CASSYRRSSPPLHF. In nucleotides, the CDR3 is TGTGCCAGCAGTTACAGGAGGTCGAGCCCACCCCTCCACTTT.

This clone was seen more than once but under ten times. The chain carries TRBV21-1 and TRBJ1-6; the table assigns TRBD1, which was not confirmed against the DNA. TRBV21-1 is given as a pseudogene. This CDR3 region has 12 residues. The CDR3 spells CASSNSGCPLHF. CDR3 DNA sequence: TGTGCCAGCAGCAATTCAGGGTGCCCCCTCCACTTT.

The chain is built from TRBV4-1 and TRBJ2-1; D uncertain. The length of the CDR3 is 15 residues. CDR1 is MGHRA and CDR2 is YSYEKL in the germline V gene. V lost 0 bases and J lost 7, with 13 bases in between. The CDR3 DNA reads TGCGCCAGCAGCCAAGAGTGGGGTGGATGGAATGAGCAGTTCTTC. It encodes CASSQEWGGWNEQFF.

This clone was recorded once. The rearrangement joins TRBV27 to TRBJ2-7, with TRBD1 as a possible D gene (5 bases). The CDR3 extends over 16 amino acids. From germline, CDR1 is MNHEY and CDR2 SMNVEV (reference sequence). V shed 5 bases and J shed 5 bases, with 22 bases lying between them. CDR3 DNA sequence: TGTGCCAGCAGTACCTTGGACACCCGTAGAGTTGACGAGCAGTACTTC. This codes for CASSTLDTRRVDEQYF.

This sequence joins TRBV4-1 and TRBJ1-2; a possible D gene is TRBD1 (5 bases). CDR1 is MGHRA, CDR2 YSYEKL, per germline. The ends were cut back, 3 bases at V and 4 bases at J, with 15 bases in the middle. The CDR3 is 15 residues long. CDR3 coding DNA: TGCGCCAGCAGCCAGGGCGAGGGGTACGCCTATGGCTACACCTTC. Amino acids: CASSQGEGYAYGYTF.

The CDR3 reads CATKDRDSYEQYF. CDR3 DNA: TGTGCCACTAAGGACAGGGATTCCTACGAGCAGTACTTC. The V and J genes are TRBV15 and TRBJ2-7; 8 positions agree with TRBD1. J was trimmed by 1 base and V by 9 bases; bases with no gene match: 5. The CDR3 is made up of 13 amino acids. The germline gives CDR1 LNHNV, CDR2 YYDKDF (reference sequence).

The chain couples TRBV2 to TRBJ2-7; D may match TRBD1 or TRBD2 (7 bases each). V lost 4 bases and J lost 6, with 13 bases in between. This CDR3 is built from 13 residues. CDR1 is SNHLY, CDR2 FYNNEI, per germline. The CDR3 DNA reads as TGTGCCAGCAGTGTAGGGGGCGGGGGCGAGCAGTACTTC. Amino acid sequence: CASSVGGGGEQYF.

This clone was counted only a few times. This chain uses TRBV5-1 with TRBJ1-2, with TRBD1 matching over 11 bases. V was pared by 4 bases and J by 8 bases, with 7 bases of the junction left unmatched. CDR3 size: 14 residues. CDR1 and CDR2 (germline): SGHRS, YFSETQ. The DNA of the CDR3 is TGCGCCAGCAGCATGGGACAGGGGGAAGGCGGCTACACCTTC. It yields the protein CASSMGQGEGGYTF.

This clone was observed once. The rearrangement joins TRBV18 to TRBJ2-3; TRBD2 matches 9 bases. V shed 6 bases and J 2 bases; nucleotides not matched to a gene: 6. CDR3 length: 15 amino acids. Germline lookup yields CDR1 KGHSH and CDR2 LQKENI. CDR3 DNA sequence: TGTGCCAGCTCCCTCAGCGGGGGGCACACAGATACGCAGTATTTT. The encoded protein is CASSLSGGHTDTQYF.

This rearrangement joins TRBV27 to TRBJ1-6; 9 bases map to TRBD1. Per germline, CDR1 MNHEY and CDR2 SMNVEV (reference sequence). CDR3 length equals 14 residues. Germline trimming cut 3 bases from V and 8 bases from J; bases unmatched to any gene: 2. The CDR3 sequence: CASSLDRGYSPLHF. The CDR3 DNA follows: TGTGCCAGCAGTTTGGACAGGGGCTATTCACCCCTCCACTTT.

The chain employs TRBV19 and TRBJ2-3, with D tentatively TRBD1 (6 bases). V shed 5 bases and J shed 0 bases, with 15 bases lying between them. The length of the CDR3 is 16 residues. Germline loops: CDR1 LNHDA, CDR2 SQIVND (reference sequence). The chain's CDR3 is CASSPDRGGSTDTQYF. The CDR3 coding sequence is TGTGCCAGTAGTCCAGACCGAGGGGGAAGCACAGATACGCAGTATTTT.